One sample yielded the 28 T cell receptor beta chains listed below, sequenced in a study of blood T cell repertoires in COVID-19. Generated by immunoSEQ multiplex PCR, the TCRdb table keeps only in-frame clones and is missing some. The table includes about 16,000 clones, about nine tenths detected once. Sequencing was carried out using peripheral blood. The receptors here all came from an older man with acute or convalescent COVID-19.

The gene calls are TRBV6-2 or TRBV6-3 and TRBJ1-5; D gene unclear. CDR3 length: 16 residues. V gave up 4 bases and J gave up 9 bases, with 22 bases separating them. Germline lookup yields CDR1 MNHEY and CDR2 SVGEGT. The CDR3 DNA reads TGTGCCAGCAGTTCGGGTGGGTCTTTTTCATTTAGGCCCCAGCATTTT. This sequence encodes CASSSGGSFSFRPQHF.

The chain recombines TRBV3-1 (or the pseudogene TRBV3-2) with TRBJ2-3; weak D call: TRBD2 (6 bases). This CDR3 is 15 amino acids long. The V end was cut by 5 bases, the J end by 2 bases, with 14 bases between. CDR1 and CDR2 from the germline V gene are LGHDT and YNNKEL (reference sequence). This CDR3 reads CASSSVAESTDTQYF. The CDR3, as DNA: TGTGCCAGCAGCTCTGTAGCGGAGTCCACAGATACGCAGTATTTT.

The CDR3: CAWTTGNNRPLHF. DNA for the CDR3: TGTGCCTGGACTACAGGGAATAATAGGCCCCTCCACTTT. The chain recombines TRBV30 with TRBJ1-6, with D perhaps matching TRBD1 (6 bases). This CDR3 is 13 amino acids long. The V gene lost 4 bases and the J gene lost 13 bases, with 17 bases spanning the gap. From germline, CDR1 is GTSNPN and CDR2 SVGIG (reference sequence).

In its sample, this clone was seen a few times. This chain connects TRBV19 to TRBJ1-2, with 8 bases aligning to TRBD1. Losses at the gene ends were 6 bases for V and 6 bases for J; bases not matched to a gene: 6. CDR1 and CDR2 (germline): LNHDA, SQIVND (reference sequence). The CDR3 consists of 13 residues. The CDR3 protein is CASSREQGDGYTF. The CDR3 DNA reads TGTGCCAGTAGCCGGGAACAGGGGGATGGCTACACCTTC.

V and J are TRBV5-4 and TRBJ1-4; no firm D call. The germline V and J ends were trimmed by 2 bases and 10 bases, with 9 bases remaining between them. The CDR3 covers 12 residues. Germline values: CDR1 SGHNT, CDR2 YYREEE (reference sequence). The CDR3 coding sequence is TGTGCCAGCAGCTTTGGAGGAGGAAAACTGTTTTTT. Translating it yields CASSFGGGKLFF.

The chain uses TRBV4-2 and TRBJ2-3; D may be TRBD1 (6 bases). Germline CDR1 reads LGHNA; CDR2 reads YNFKEQ. Trimming removed 3 bases from V and 4 bases from J, with 14 bases in between. This CDR3 has 15 residues. The CDR3 region has the DNA TGTGCCAGCAGCCAGCTCGAAGAGGGGGCAGATACGCAGTATTTT. This codes for CASSQLEEGADTQYF.

The chain carries TRBV19 and TRBJ2-1, with unresolved D. The CDR3 has 13 amino acids. Germline CDR1 LNHDA, CDR2 SQIVND (reference sequence). V was pared by 3 bases and J by 2 bases, with 5 bases between. The CDR3 is CASSMGPYNEQFF. Written as DNA, the CDR3 is TGTGCCAGTAGTATGGGCCCCTACAATGAGCAGTTCTTC.

The rearrangement joins TRBV19 to TRBJ2-7, with D possibly TRBD2 on 6 matching bases. The germline CDR1 and CDR2 sequences are LNHDA and SQIVND (reference sequence). V lost 3 bases, J lost 10 bases, and 10 bases lay in between. CDR3 length: 11 residues. As DNA, the CDR3 is TGTGCCAGTAGTATGGGGGGACCTCAGTACTTC. Protein product: CASSMGGPQYF.

V usage is TRBV10-2 and J usage is TRBJ1-1; D call uncertain. CDR1 WSHSY and CDR2 SAAADI come from the germline V gene. V was cut by 7 bases and J by 1 base, with 7 bases left in between. CDR3 length equals 12 residues. CDR3 loop: CASTARNTEAFF. In nucleotides, the CDR3 is TGCGCCAGCACTGCTAGGAACACTGAAGCTTTCTTT.

The genes are TRBV24-1 and TRBJ2-1, with a weak D call TRBD1 (6 bases). CDR1 and CDR2 from the germline V gene are KGHDR and SFDVKD. The CDR3 extends over 17 amino acids. Trimming took 3 bases from V and 2 from J, leaving 16 bases between them. CDR3 residues: CATSDRRPGVPYNEQFF. CDR3 nucleotides: TGTGCCACCAGTGATCGCCGTCCAGGGGTTCCCTACAATGAGCAGTTCTTC.

The chain uses TRBV19 and TRBJ2-1; 11 nucleotides align to TRBD2. The length of the CDR3 is 17 residues. Germline V gives CDR1 LNHDA, CDR2 SQIVND (reference sequence). V trimming: 3 bases; J trimming: 7 bases; junction bases outside the gene matches: 11. In DNA, the CDR3 is TGTGCCAGTAGTATTGGAGGTGCGGCTAGCGGGAGGAATGAGCAGTTCTTC. This encodes CASSIGGAASGRNEQFF.

The gene calls are TRBV5-1 and TRBJ1-6; D unclear. The CDR3 sequence is 12 residues long. From germline, CDR1 is SGHRS and CDR2 YFSETQ. Trimming pared 2 bases from V and 7 bases from J, leaving 4 bases between. The CDR3 region has the DNA TGCGCCAGCAGCTTTGAGAATTCACCCCTCCACTTT. It specifies CASSFENSPLHF.

This clone has only one observation. The chain carries TRBV27 and TRBJ2-1; 9 nucleotides match TRBD1. The CDR3 is 15 amino acids. Germline values: CDR1 MNHEY, CDR2 SMNVEV (reference sequence). The V gene end was trimmed by 2 bases and the J gene end by 7 bases; junction bases not matched to a gene: 6. The CDR3 sequence: CASSLGTGRVNEQFF. The CDR3 DNA sequence: TGTGCCAGCAGTTTAGGGACAGGGAGGGTGAATGAGCAGTTCTTC.

This clone appeared a single time. The rearrangement links TRBV30 to TRBJ2-5, with D maybe TRBD2 (6 bases). Germline V gene data show CDR1 as GTSNPN and CDR2 as SVGIG (reference sequence). The CDR3 totals 14 residues. Trimming shortened V by 0 bases and J by 7 bases, and 15 bases separated the two germline ends. The CDR3 here is CAWSVLAGTSTQYF. The CDR3 bases are TGTGCCTGGAGTGTATTGGCGGGGACCTCGACCCAGTACTTC.

The rearrangement uses TRBV27 and TRBJ2-5, with 9 nucleotides matching TRBD1. Germline CDR1 MNHEY, CDR2 SMNVEV (reference sequence). There are 16 residues in the CDR3. V was clipped by 4 bases and J by 2 bases; unmatched bases: 8. This CDR3 is CASSSHGGTGQETQYF. CDR3 nucleotides: TGTGCCAGCAGTTCCCATGGGGGGACAGGGCAAGAGACCCAGTACTTC.

The genes are TRBV29-1 and TRBJ1-1, with TRBD1 matching over 7 bases. V shed 7 bases, J shed 11 bases, and the junction held 13 bases outside the gene matches. Germline CDR1 and CDR2: SQVTM and ANQGSEA. The CDR3 is made up of 12 amino acids. The DNA of the CDR3 is TGCAGCGGAGAAACAGGGGCCCTTGAGGCTTTCTTT. Translation: CSGETGALEAFF.

This chain links TRBV30 with TRBJ1-6; 7 positions match TRBD1. After removal of 5 bases from V and 5 bases from J, the junction contained 6 bases not matched to a gene. CDR3 length: 14 residues. Germline assignment: CDR1 GTSNPN and CDR2 SVGIG (reference sequence). The CDR3 DNA is TGTGCCTGGGAGACAGGGCTTGATAATTCACCCCTCCACTTT. Amino acid sequence: CAWETGLDNSPLHF.

This clone was picked up one time. Here the CDR3 reads CASSETSIVNTEAFF. DNA for the CDR3: TGTGCCAGCAGTGAAACTAGTATCGTGAACACTGAAGCTTTCTTT. This chain uses TRBV25-1 with TRBJ1-1; no firm D call. V lost 2 bases, J lost 0 bases, and 10 bases lay in between. CDR3 length: 15 residues. Germline lookup yields CDR1 MGHDK and CDR2 SYGVNS. The complete variable domain, with remaining parts taken from reference TRBV25-1 and TRBJ1-1, reads EADIYQTPRYLVIGTGKKITLECSQTMGHDKMYWYQQDPGMELHLIHYSYGVNSTEKGDLSSESTVSRIRTEHFPLTLESARPSHTSQYLCASSETSIVNTEAFFGQGTRLTVV.

The rearrangement uses TRBV5-1 and TRBJ2-3, with D hard to call. CDR3 length equals 14 residues. From germline, CDR1 is SGHRS and CDR2 YFSETQ. Trimming pared 4 bases from V and 4 bases from J, leaving 13 bases between. The DNA for the CDR3 is TGCGCCAGCAGCCCAGACACAGTCTCAGATACGCAGTATTTT. Its protein product is CASSPDTVSDTQYF.

The gene calls are TRBV19 and TRBJ1-1, with TRBD1 matching over 8 bases. Unmatched junction bases numbered 4, after V lost 3 bases and J lost 4 bases. The germline gives CDR1 LNHDA, CDR2 SQIVND (reference sequence). The CDR3 contains 14 residues. The CDR3 nucleotides are TGTGCCAGTAGTATGGGTCAGGGGGCCACTGAAGCTTTCTTT. It is translated as CASSMGQGATEAFF.

The chain recombines TRBV28 with TRBJ1-5; a possible D gene is TRBD1 (5 bases). Germline loops: CDR1 MDHEN, CDR2 SYDVKM. This CDR3 is 17 amino acids long. The V end was cut by 1 base, the J end by 1 base, with 14 bases between. The CDR3 region has the DNA TGTGCCAGCAGTTTATACGGGGGGTATATCAGCAATCAGCCCCAGCATTTT. Its protein product is CASSLYGGYISNQPQHF.

This chain joins TRBV5-8 and TRBJ1-5; 9 bases match TRBD1. V lost 1 base to trimming and J lost 4 bases; unmatched junction nucleotides: 6. The CDR3 contains 16 residues. Germline V CDR1 and CDR2: SGHTS, YDEGEE. The CDR3 coding sequence is TGTGCCAGCAGCTTGTTTGGCGGACAGGGGAATCAGCCCCAGCATTTT. It encodes CASSLFGGQGNQPQHF.

The gene calls are TRBV11-2 and TRBJ2-1; TRBD2 agrees at 11 bases. This CDR3 has 15 amino acids. In germline, CDR1 is SGHAT, CDR2 FQNNGV. V dropped 4 bases and J dropped 9; count of bases not matched to a gene: 8. CDR3 DNA: TGTGCCAGCAGCTGGGGTAGCGGGGGGGTCCTTGAGCAGTTCTTC. It specifies CASSWGSGGVLEQFF.

This chain connects TRBV27 to TRBJ1-3; D perhaps matches TRBD1 (6 bases). CDR3 length equals 13 residues. Germline loops: CDR1 MNHEY, CDR2 SMNVEV (reference sequence). V shed 7 bases and J shed 0 bases, with 7 bases lying between them. CDR3 bases: TGTGCCAGCAAGGGGGACTCTGGAAACACCATATATTTT. This codes for CASKGDSGNTIYF.

This clone was recorded once. The chain joins TRBV28 to TRBJ2-7, with D unclear. The CDR3 sequence is 14 residues long. CDR1 MDHEN and CDR2 SYDVKM come from the germline V gene. The V end lost 2 bases, the J end lost 0 bases, and 8 bases lay between the germline ends. DNA for the CDR3: TGTGCCAGCAGTTTAGCCACTACCTCCTACGAGCAGTACTTC. Its protein is CASSLATTSYEQYF.

J is TRBJ2-7 and V is TRBV3-1 (or the pseudogene TRBV3-2); possibly TRBD1 for D (7 bases). From germline, CDR1 is LGHDT and CDR2 YNNKEL (reference sequence). The CDR3 length is 14 residues. The V and J ends lost 2 bases and 6 bases respectively, with 14 bases between them. CDR3 DNA sequence: TGTGCCAGCAGCCAATCAGGGGGGTCCCTCGAGCAGTACTTC. As protein: CASSQSGGSLEQYF.

V is TRBV19 and J is TRBJ2-1, with D possibly matching TRBD2 (6 bases). This CDR3 region has 15 residues. Germline loops: CDR1 LNHDA, CDR2 SQIVND (reference sequence). The V and J ends lost 1 base and 9 bases respectively, with 16 bases between them. CDR3 nucleotide sequence: TGTGCCAGTAGTATAGGTGGGACTCCAGGGAGTGAGCAGTTCTTC. Amino acids: CASSIGGTPGSEQFF.

The V call is TRBV5-1, the J call TRBJ2-7; D ambiguous. The CDR3 has 13 residues. V was cut by 1 base and J by 3 bases, with 8 bases left in between. Germline V gene lookup returns CDR1 SGHRS and CDR2 YFSETQ. CDR3 in DNA: TGCGCCAGCAGCTTGCACCGAGGCTACGAGCAGTACTTC. Amino acids: CASSLHRGYEQYF. The full variable domain, completed using reference TRBV5-1 and TRBJ2-7, is KAGVTQTPRYLIKTRGQQVTLSCSPISGHRSVSWYQQTPGQGLQFLFEYFSETQRNKGNFPGRFSGRQFSNSRSEMNVSTLELGDSALYLCASSLHRGYEQYFGPGTRLTVT.